The clone carrying this T cell receptor (beta chain) was recorded at least ten times. A single record per CDR3 protein comes from TCRdb applying MiXCR to the reads. The sample consists of roughly 77,000 distinct CDR3 sequences, under 4.5% of them appearing once. The entry originates in a study of T cell repertoires in cytomegalovirus infection. Germline V CDR1 and CDR2: SGHTA, FQGNSA. Trimming took off 2 bases at V and 2 bases at J, with 13 bases between the two ends. The CDR3 spans 16 residues. This rearrangement joins TRBV7-2 to TRBJ2-1; maybe TRBD2 (5 bases). Sequencing used PBMCs. The TCR comes from a human donor in good health (CMV status not recorded). Some clones in this sample may be carry-over from other donors' samples. The CDR3 here is CASSLSGSSTYNEQFF. CDR3 bases: TGTGCCAGCAGCTTAAGTGGTTCTAGCACCTACAATGAGCAGTTCTTC.